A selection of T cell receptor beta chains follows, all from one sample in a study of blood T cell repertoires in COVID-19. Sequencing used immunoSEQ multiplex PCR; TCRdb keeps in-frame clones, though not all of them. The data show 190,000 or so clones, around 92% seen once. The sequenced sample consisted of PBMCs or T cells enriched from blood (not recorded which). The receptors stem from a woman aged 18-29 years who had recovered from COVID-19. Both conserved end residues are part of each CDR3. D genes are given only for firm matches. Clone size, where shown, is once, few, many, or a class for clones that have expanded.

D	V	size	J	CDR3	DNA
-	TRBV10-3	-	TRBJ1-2	CAISLSRDSPYGYTF	TGTGCCATCAGCCTTTCCAGGGATTCCCCCTATGGCTACACCTTC
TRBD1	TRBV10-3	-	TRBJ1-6	CAASPGQGTSPLHF	TGTGCCGCCAGTCCGGGACAGGGGACTTCACCCCTCCACTTT
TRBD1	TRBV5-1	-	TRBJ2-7	CASSTLAGGLYEQYF	TGCGCCAGCAGCACTTTGGCAGGGGGCTTATACGAGCAGTACTTC
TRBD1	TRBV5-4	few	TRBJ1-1	CASSLAETGGSEAFF	TGTGCCAGCAGCTTGGCCGAGACAGGGGGTAGTGAAGCTTTCTTT
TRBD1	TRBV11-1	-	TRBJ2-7	CASSGDRAAEQYF	TGTGCCAGCAGCGGGGACAGGGCGGCCGAGCAGTACTTC
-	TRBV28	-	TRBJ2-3	CASSLSDLTVSDTQYF	TGTGCCAGCAGTTTATCCGACCTTACAGTTTCAGATACGCAGTATTTT
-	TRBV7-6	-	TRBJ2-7	CASSLATQGTEQYF	TGTGCCAGCAGCTTAGCGACACAGGGCACCGAGCAGTACTTC
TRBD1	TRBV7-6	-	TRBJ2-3	CASSSQGASTDTQYF	TGTGCCAGCAGCTCACAGGGGGCGAGCACAGATACGCAGTATTTT
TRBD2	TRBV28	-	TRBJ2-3	CASSTAGVSTDTQYF	TGTGCCAGCAGTACCGCGGGGGTAAGCACAGATACGCAGTATTTT
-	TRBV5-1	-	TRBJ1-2	CASSLMRGDAGYTF	TGCGCCAGCAGCTTGATGCGGGGGGACGCTGGCTACACCTTC
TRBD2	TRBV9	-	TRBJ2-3	CASSVESRRAGVFTDTQYF	TGTGCCAGCAGCGTAGAGAGCAGGCGAGCGGGGGTGTTCACAGATACGCAGTATTTT
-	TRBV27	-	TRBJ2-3	CASSLRRLRADTQYF	TGTGCCAGCAGTTTACGTAGGCTGCGGGCGGATACGCAGTATTTT
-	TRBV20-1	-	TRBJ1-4	CSARLNEKLFF	TGCAGTGCTAGACTTAATGAAAAACTGTTTTTT
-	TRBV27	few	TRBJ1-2	CASSPLRGSDGYTF	TGTGCCAGCAGTCCCCTCCGGGGGTCCGATGGCTACACCTTC
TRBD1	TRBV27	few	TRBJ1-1	CASSLKTGDTEAFF	TGTGCCAGCAGTTTAAAGACAGGGGACACTGAAGCTTTCTTT